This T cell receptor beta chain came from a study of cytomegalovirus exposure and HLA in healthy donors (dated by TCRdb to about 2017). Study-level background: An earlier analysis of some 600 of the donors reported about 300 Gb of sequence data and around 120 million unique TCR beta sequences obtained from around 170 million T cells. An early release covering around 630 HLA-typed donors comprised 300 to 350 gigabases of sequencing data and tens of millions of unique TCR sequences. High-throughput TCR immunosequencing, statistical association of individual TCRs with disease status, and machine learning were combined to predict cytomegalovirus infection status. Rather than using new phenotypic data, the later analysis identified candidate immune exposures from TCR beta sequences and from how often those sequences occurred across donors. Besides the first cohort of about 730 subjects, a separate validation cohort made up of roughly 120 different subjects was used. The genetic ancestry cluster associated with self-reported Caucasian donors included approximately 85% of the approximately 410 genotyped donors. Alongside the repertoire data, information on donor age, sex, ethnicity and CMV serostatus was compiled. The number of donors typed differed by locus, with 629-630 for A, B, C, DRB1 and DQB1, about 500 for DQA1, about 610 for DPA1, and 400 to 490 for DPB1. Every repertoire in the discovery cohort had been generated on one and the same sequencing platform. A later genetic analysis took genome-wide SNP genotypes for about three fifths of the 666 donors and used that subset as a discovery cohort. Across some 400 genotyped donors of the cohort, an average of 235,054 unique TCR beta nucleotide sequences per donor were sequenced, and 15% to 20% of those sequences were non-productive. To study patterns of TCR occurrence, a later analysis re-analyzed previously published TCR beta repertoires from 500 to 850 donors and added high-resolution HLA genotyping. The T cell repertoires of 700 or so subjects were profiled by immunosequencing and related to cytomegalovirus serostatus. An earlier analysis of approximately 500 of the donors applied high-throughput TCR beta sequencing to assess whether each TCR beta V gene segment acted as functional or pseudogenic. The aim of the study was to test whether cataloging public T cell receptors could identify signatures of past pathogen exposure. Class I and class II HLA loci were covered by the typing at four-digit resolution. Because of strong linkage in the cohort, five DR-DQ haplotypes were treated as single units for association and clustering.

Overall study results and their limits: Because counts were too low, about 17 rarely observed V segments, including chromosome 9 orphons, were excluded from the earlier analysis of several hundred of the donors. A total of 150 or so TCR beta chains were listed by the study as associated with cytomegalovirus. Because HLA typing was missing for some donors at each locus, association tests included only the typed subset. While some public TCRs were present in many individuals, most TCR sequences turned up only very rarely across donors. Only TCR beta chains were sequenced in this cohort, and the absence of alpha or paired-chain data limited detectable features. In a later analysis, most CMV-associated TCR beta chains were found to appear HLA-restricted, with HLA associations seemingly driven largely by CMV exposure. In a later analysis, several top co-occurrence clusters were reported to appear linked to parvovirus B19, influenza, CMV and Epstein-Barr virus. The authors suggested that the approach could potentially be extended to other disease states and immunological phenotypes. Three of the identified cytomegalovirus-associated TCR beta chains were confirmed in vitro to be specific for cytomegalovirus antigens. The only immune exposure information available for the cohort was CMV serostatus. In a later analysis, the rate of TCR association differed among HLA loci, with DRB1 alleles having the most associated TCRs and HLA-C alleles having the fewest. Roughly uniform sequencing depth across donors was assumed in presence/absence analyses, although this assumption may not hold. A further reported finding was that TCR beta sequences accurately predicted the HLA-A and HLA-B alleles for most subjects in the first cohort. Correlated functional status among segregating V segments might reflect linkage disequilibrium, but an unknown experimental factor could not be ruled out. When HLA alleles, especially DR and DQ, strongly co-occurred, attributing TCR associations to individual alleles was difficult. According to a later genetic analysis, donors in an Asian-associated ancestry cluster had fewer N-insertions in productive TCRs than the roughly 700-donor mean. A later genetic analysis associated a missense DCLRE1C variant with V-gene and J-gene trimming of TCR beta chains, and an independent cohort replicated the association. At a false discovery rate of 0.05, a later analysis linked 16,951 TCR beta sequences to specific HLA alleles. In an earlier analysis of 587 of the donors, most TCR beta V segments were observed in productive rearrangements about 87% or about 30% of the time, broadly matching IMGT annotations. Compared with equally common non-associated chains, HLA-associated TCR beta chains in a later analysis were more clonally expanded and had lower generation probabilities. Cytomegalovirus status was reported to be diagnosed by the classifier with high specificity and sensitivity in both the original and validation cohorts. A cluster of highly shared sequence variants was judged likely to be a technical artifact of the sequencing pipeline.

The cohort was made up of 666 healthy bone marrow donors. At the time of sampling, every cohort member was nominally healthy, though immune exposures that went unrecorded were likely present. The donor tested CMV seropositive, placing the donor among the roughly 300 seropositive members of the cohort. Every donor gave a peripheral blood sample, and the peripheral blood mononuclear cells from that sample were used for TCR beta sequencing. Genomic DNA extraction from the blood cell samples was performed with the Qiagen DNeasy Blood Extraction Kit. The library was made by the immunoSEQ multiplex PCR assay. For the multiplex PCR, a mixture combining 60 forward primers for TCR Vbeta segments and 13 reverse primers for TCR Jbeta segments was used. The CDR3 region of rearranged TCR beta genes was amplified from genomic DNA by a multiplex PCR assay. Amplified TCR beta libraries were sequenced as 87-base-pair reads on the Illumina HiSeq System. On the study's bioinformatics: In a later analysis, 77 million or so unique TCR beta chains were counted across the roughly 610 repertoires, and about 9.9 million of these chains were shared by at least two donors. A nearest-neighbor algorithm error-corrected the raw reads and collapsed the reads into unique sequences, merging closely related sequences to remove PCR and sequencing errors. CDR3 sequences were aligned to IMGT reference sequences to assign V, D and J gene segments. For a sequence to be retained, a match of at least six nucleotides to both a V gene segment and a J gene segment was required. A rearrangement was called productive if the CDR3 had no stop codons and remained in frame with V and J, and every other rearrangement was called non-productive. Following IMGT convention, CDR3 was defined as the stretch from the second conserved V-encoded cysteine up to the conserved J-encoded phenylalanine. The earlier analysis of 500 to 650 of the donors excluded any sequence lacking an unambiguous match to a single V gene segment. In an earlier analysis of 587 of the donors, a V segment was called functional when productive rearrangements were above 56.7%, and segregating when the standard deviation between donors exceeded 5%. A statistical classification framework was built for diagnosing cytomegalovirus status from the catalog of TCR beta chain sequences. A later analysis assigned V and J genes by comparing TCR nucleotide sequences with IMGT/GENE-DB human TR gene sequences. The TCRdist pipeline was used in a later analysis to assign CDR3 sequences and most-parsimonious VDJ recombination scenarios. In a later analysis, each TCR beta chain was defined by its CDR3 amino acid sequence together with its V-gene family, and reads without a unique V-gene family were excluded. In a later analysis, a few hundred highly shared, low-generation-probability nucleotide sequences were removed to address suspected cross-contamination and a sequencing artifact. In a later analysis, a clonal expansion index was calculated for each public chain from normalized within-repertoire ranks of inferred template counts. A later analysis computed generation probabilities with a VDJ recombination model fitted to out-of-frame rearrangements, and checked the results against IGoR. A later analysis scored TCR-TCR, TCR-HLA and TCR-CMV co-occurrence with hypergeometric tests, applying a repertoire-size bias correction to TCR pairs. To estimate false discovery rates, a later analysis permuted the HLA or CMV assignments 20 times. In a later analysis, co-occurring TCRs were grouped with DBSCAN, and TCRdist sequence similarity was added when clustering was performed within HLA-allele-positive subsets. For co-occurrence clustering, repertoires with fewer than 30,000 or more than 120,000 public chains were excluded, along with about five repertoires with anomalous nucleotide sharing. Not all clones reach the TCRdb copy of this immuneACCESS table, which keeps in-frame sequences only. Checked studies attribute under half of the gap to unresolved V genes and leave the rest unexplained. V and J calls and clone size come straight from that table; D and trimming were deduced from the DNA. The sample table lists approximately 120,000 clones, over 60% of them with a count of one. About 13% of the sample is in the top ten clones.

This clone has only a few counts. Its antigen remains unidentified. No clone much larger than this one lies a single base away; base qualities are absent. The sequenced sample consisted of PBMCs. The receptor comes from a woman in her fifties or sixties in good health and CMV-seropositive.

The DNA sequence is given as TGCGCCAGCAGTGAGTCGGGACTAGCGGGAGACAGAGAGCAGTTCTTC. Translated, this is CASSESGLAGDREQFF. The rearranged segments are TRBV10-1 and TRBJ2-1; the junction holds 14 bases that match TRBD2. The CDR3 holds 16 amino acids from the cysteine to the phenylalanine. CDR3 DNA only is kept here, 48 bases in frame from base 1. Ends trimmed: V by 0 bases, J by 10 bases; bases unmatched to a gene: 5. CDR1 WNHNN and CDR2 SYGVQD were looked up in the germline V gene (reference sequence).